A single TCR beta chain is shown here with its context. The junction does not match germline at one end; this may be a read error. The data were taken from a study of blood T cell repertoires in COVID-19. Profiling relied on immunoSEQ multiplex PCR, and the TCRdb table lists in-frame clones only, not all of them. The sample has 87,000 or so clones, 80% to 85% seen once. The CDR3 totals 12 residues. Germline CDR1 is SGHTA and CDR2 is FQGNSA. The sequence was obtained from a woman of 80 years or more with active or convalescent COVID-19. The sample comprised peripheral blood. V usage is TRBV7-2 and J usage is TRBJ1-1; TRBD1 agrees at 7 bases. The CDR3 DNA sequence: TGTGCCAGCAGCTTACAGGCGGGACAGTCTAACTTT. Amino acids: CASSLQAGQSNF.